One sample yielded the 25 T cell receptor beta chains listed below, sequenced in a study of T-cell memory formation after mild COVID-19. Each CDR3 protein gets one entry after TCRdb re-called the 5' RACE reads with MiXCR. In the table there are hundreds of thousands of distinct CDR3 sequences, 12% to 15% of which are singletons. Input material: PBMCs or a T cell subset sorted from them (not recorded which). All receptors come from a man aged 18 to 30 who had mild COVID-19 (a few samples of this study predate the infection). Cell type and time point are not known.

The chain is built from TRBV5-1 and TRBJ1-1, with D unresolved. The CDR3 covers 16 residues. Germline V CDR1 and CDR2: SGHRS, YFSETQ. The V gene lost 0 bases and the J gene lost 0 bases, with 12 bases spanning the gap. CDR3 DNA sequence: TGCGCCAGCAGCTTGGCCCGCCTGTCAGTGAACACTGAAGCTTTCTTT. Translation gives CASSLARLSVNTEAFF.

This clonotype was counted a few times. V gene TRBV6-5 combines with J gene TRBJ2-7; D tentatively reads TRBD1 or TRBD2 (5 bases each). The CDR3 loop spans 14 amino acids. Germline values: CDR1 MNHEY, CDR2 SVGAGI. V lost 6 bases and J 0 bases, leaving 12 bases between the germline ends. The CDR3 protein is CASSKGRSSYEQYF. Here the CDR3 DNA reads TGTGCCAGCAGCAAGGGACGCAGCTCCTACGAGCAGTACTTC.

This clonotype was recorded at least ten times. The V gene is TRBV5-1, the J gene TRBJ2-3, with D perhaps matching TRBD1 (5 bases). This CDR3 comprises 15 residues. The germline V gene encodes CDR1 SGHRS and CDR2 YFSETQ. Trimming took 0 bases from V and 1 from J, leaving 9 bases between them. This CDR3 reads CASSLVGPRTDTQYF. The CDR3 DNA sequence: TGCGCCAGCAGCTTGGTGGGGCCGCGCACAGATACGCAGTATTTT.

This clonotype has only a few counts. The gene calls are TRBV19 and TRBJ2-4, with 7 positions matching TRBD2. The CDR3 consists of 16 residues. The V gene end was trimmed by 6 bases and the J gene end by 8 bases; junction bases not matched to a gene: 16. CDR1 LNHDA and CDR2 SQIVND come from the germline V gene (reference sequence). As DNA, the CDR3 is TGTGCCAGTAGCTCTCGAATGGGAGGGAGAAAAGACATTCAGTACTTC. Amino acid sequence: CASSSRMGGRKDIQYF.

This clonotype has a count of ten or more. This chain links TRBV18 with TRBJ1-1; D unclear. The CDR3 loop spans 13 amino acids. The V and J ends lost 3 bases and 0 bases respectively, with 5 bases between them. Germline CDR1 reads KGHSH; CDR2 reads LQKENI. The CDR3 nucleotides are TGTGCCAGCTCACCCGGACTGAACACTGAAGCTTTCTTT. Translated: CASSPGLNTEAFF.

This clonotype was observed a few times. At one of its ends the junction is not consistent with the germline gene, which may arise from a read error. CDR3 region: CASSQNNDPEYTF. The CDR3 region has the DNA TGTGCCAGCAGCCAGAACAACGATCCCGAGTATACCTTC. The V gene is TRBV5-5, the J gene TRBJ2-5, with D unresolved. Per the germline V gene, CDR1 is SGHKS and CDR2 is YYEKEE (reference sequence). The CDR3 spans 13 residues. The variable domain in full, completed from reference TRBV5-5 and TRBJ2-5, reads DAGVTQSPTHLIKTRGQQVTLRCSPISGHKSVSWYQQVLGQGPQFIFQYYEKEERGRGNFPDRFSARQFPNYSSELNVNALLLGDSALYLCASSQNNDPEYTFGPGTRLLVL.

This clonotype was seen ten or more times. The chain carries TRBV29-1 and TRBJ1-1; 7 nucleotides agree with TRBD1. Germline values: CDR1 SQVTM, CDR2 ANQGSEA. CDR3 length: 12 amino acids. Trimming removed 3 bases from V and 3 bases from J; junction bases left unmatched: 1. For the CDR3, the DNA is TGCAGCGTTGACAGGGGGTACACTGAAGCTTTCTTT. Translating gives CSVDRGYTEAFF.

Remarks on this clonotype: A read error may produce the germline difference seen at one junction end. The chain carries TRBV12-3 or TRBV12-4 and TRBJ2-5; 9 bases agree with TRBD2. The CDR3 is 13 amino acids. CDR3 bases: TGTGCCAGCAGGTTAGCGGGGGAAGAGACCCAGTACTTC. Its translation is CASRLAGEETQYF.

The CDR3 DNA reads as TGCAGCGTTGTGCGGGGGGGCACAGATACGCAGTATTTT. Encoded protein: CSVVRGGTDTQYF. The gene calls are TRBV29-1 and TRBJ2-3; 8 bases agree with TRBD2. The V gene end was trimmed by 4 bases and the J gene end by 1 base; junction bases not matched to a gene: 1. Germline-derived CDR1 and CDR2 are SQVTM and ANQGSEA. The CDR3 spans 13 residues.

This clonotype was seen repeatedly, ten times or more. The CDR3 loop reads CASSYPGTQYF. Written as DNA, the CDR3 is TGTGCCAGCAGTTACCCGGGGACCCAGTACTTC. V and J are TRBV6-2 or TRBV6-3 and TRBJ2-5; D gene unclear. This CDR3 is built from 11 residues. Germline V gives CDR1 MNHEY, CDR2 SVGEGT. The ends were cut back, 2 bases at V and 7 bases at J, with 5 bases in the middle.

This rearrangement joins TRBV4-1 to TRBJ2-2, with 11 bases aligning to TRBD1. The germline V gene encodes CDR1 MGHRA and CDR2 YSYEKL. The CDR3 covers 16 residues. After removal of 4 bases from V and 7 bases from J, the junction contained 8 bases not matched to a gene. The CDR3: CASSPGQGALNGELFF. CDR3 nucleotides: TGCGCCAGCAGCCCCGGACAGGGGGCGCTTAACGGGGAGCTGTTTTTT.

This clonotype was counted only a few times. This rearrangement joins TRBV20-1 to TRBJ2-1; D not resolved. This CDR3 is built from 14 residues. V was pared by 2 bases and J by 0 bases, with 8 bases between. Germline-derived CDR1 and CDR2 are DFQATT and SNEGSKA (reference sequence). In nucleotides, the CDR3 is TGCAGTGCTAGATCTTCGAGCTCCTACAATGAGCAGTTCTTC. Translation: CSARSSSSYNEQFF.

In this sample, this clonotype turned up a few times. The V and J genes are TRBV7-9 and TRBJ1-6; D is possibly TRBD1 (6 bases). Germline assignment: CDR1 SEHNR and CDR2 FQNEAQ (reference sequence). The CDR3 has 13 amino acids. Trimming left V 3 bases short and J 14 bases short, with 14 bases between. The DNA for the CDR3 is TGTGCCAGCAGCTTGGCGGACAGAGCCGCCCTCCACTTT. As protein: CASSLADRAALHF.

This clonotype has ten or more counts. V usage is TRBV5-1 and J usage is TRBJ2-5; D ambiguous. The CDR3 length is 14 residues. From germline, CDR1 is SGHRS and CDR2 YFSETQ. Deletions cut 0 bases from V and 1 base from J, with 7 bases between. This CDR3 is CASSLGSTQETQYF. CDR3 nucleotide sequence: TGCGCCAGCAGCTTGGGGTCAACCCAAGAGACCCAGTACTTC.

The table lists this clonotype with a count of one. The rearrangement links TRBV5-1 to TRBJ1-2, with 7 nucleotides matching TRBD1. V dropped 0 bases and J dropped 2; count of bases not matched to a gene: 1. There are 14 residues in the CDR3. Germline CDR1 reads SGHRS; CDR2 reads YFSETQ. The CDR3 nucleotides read TGCGCCAGCAGCTTGGGGGACAGAAACTATGGCTACACCTTC. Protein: CASSLGDRNYGYTF.

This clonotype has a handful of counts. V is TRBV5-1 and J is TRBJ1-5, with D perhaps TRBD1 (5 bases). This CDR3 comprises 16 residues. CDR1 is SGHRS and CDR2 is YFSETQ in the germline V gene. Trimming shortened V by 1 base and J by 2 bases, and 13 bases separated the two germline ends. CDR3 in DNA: TGCGCCAGCAGCTTGATGGGGCCGGCGGGCAATCAGCCCCAGCATTTT. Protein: CASSLMGPAGNQPQHF.

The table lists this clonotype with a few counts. The DNA of the CDR3 is TGTGCCAGCAGTCCCATTGGGAACTCTGGAAACACCATATATTTT. It codes for CASSPIGNSGNTIYF. The rearrangement joins TRBV12-3 or TRBV12-4 to TRBJ1-3; D unresolved. There are 15 residues in the CDR3. Trimming removed 5 bases from V and 0 bases from J, with 11 bases in between.

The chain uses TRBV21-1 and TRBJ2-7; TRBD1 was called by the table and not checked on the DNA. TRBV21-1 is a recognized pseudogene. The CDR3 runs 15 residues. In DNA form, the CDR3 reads TGTGCCAGCAGCATTACATCCGGGACAGGCTACGAGCAGTACGTC. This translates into CASSITSGTGYEQYV.

Here the CDR3 reads CASSQDVAVSEQYV. As DNA, the CDR3 is TGTGCCAGCAGCCAAGACGTAGCGGTGAGTGAGCAGTACGTC. V usage is TRBV4-2 and J usage is TRBJ2-7; weak D call: TRBD2 (6 bases). CDR1 and CDR2 (germline): LGHNA, YNFKEQ. Trimming shortened V by 0 bases and J by 7 bases, and 13 bases separated the two germline ends. CDR3 size: 14 residues.

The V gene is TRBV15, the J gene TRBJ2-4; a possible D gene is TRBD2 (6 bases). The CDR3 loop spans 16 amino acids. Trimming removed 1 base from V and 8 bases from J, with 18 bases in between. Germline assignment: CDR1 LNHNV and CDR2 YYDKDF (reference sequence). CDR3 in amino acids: CATSRGAGGVEDIQYF. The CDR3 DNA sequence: TGTGCCACCAGCAGAGGGGCAGGAGGGGTGGAGGACATTCAGTACTTC. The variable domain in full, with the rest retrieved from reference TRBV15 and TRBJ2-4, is DAMVIQNPRYQVTQFGKPVTLSCSQTLNHNVMYWYQQKSSQAPKLLFHYYDKDFNNEADTPDNFQSRRPNTSFCFLDIRSPGLGDTAMYLCATSRGAGGVEDIQYFGAGTRLSVL.

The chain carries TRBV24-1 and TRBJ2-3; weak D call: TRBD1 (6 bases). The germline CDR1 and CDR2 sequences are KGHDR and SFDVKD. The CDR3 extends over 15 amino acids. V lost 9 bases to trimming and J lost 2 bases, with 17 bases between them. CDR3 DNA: TGTGCCACCGAAGCGATGACAGGACCCACAGATACGCAGTATTTT. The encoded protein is CATEAMTGPTDTQYF.

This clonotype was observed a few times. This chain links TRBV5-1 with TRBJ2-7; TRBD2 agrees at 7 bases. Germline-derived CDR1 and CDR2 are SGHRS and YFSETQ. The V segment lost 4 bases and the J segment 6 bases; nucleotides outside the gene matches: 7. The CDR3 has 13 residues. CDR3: CASSRVGGSEQYF. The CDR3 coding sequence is TGCGCCAGCAGCCGCGTCGGGGGGAGCGAGCAGTACTTC.

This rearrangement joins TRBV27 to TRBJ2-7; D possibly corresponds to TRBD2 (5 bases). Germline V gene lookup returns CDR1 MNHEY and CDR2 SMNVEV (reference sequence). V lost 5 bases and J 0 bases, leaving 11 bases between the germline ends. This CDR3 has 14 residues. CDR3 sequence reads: CASSPGMSSYEQYF. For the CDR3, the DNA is TGTGCCAGCAGTCCCGGGATGAGCTCCTACGAGCAGTACTTC.

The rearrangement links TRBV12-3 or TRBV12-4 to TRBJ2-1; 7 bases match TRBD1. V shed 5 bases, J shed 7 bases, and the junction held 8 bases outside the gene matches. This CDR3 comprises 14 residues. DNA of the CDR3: TGTGCCAGCAGTAATCCGGGACAGCCAAATGAGCAGTTCTTC. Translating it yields CASSNPGQPNEQFF.

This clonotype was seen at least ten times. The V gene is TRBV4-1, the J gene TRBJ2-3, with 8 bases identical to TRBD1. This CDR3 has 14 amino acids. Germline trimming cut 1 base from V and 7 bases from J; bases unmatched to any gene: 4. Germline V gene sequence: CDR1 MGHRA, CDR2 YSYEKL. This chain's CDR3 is CASSQVDRVNTQYF. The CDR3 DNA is TGCGCCAGCAGCCAAGTGGACAGGGTCAATACGCAGTATTTT.